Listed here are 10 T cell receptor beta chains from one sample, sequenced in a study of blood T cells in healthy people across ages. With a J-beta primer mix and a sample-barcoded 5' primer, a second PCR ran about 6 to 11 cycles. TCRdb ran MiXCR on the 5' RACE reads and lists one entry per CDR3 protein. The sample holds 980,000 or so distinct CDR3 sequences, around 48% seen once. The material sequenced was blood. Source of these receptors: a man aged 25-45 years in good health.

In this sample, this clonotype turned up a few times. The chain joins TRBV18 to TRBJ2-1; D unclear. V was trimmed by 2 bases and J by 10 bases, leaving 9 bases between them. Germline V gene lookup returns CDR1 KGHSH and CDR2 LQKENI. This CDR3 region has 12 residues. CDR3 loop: CASSPSRREQFF. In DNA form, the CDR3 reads TGTGCCAGCTCACCATCCCGCCGCGAGCAGTTCTTC. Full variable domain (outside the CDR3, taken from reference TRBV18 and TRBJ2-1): NAGVMQNPRHLVRRRGQEARLRCSPMKGHSHVYWYRQLPEEGLKFMVYLQKENIIDESGMPKERFSAEFPKEGPSILRIQQVVRGDSAAYFCASSPSRREQFFGPGTRLTVL.

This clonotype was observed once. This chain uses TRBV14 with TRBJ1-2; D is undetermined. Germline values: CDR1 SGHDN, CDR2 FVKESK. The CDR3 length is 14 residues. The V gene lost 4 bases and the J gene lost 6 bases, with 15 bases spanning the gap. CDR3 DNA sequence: TGTGCCAGCAGCCCTACACTCGGGGTGGATGGCTACACCTTC. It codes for CASSPTLGVDGYTF.

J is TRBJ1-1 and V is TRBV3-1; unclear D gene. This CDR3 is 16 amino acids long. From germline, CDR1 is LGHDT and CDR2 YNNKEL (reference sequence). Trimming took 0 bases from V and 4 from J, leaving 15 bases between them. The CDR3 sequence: CASSQDLTGGLTEAFF. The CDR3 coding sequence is TGTGCCAGCAGCCAAGATCTGACCGGCGGGCTCACTGAAGCTTTCTTT.

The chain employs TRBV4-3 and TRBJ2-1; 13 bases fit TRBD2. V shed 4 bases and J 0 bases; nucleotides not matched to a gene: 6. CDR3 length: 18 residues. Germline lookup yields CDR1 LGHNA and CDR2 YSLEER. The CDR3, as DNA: TGCGCCAGCAGCCCCGGACTAGCGGGGGCGAGCTCCTACAATGAGCAGTTCTTC. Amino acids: CASSPGLAGASSYNEQFF.

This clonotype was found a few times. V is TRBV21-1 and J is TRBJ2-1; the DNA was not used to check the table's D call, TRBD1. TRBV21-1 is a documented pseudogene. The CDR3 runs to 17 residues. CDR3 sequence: CASSKGNRGSLYNEQFF. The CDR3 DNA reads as TGTGCCAGCAGCAAAGGCAACCGGGGGTCTCTCTACAATGAGCAGTTCTTC.

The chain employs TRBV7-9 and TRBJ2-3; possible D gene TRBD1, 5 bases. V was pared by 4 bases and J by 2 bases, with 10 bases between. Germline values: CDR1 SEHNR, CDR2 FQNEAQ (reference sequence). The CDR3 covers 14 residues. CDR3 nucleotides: TGTGCCAGCAGCTCCTCAGGGAACACAGATACGCAGTATTTT. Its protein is CASSSSGNTDTQYF.

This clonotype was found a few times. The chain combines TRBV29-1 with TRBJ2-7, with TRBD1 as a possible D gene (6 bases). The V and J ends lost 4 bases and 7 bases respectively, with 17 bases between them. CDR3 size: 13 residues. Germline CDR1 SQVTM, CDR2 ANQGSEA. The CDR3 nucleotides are TGCAGCGTTGTAGGGCAGGGGTTGTGGGAGCAGTACTTC. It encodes CSVVGQGLWEQYF.

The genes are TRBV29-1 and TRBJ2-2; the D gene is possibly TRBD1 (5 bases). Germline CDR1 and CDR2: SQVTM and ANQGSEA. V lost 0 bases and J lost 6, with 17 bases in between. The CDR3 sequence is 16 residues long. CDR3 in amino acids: CSVEDRQGRFSGELFF. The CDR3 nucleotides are TGCAGCGTTGAAGATCGGCAGGGAAGATTCTCCGGGGAGCTGTTTTTT.

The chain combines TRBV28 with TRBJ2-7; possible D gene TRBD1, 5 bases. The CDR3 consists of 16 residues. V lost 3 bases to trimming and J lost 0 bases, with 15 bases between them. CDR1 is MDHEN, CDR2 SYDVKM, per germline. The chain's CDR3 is CASSFTWGPSSYEQYF. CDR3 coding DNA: TGTGCCAGCAGTTTTACTTGGGGCCCGAGCTCCTACGAGCAGTACTTC.

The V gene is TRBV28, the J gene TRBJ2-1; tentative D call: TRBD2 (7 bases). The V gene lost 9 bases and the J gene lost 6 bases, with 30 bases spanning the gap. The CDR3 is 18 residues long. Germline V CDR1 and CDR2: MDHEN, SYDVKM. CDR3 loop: CASGGVRVAGGRINEQFF. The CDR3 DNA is TGTGCCAGTGGGGGCGTAAGAGTAGCGGGCGGACGAATCAATGAGCAGTTCTTC.